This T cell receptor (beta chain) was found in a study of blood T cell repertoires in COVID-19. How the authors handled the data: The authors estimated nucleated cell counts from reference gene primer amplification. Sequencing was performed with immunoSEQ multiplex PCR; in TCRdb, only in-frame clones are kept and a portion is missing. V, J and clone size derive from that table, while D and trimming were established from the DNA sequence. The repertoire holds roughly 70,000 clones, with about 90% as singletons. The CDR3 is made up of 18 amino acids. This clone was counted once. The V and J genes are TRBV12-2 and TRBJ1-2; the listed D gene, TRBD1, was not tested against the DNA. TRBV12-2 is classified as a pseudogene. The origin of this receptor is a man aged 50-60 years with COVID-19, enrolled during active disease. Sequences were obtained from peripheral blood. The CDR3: CASRLEPPGQGSSGGYTF. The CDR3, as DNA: TGTGCAAGTCGCTTAGAACCCCCGGGACAGGGATCCTCGGGTGGCTACACCTTC.